This T cell receptor beta chain was sequenced during a study of vaccination and CD4 T cells after COVID-19. This clonotype was seen only once. Its antigen is currently unknown. With the Oncomine TCR Beta short-read assay, DNA from cultured CD4+ T cells was sequenced. MiXCR was run by TCRdb on the PCR reads, yielding one entry per CDR3 protein. The sample carries about 5,000 distinct CDR3 sequences, roughly 45% recorded once. Study-wide results and caveats: A median of around 86% of reactive clones, in convalescent patients, became evident only post-vaccination.

Treatment meaning: roughly nine-day PBMC culture with coronavirus spike peptide pools or control peptides (ViraFEST assay). The V gene lost 9 bases and the J gene lost 0 bases, with 14 bases spanning the gap. The CDR3 length is 15 residues. Germline V lookup: CDR1 SNHLY, CDR2 FYNNEI. V and J are TRBV2 and TRBJ2-2, with D tentatively TRBD1 or TRBD2 (5 bases each). The TCR originated in a human donor who had recovered from COVID-19. Sequences were derived from CD4+ T cells from blood, cultured in vitro, sampled after SARS-CoV-2 vaccination. CDR3 protein: CASTGTAANTGELFF. The CDR3 bases are TGTGCCAGTACCGGGACCGCCGCGAACACCGGGGAGCTGTTTTTT.